The 19 T cell receptor beta chains presented below share a single source sample, sequenced in a study of control samples from healthy donors and cancer patients (dated by TCRdb to 2020 to 2021). Receptor amplification or capture employed the immunoSEQ multiplex PCR assay. Imported from immuneACCESS, the table was reduced by TCRdb to in-frame sequences with V and J called. These copies leave out some clones; in studies compared against another copy, an unresolved V gene accounts for under half, and the cause of the remainder is not known. The sample table lists under 450,000 clones, 80% to 95% of them with a count of one. Just under 6.5% of the sample goes to the ten largest clones. The sample consisted of PBMCs. These receptors were taken from a man aged 35-49 years with head and neck cancer.

The chain carries TRBV7-2 and TRBJ2-3; tentative D call: TRBD1 (5 bases). The CDR3 has 16 residues. The V and J ends lost 4 bases and 5 bases respectively, with 19 bases between them. CDR1 is SGHTA and CDR2 is FQGNSA in the germline V gene. DNA of the CDR3: TGTGCCAGCAGCTCCCGAGCGCGGCAGGGTAGAGATACGCAGTATTTT. It translates to CASSSRARQGRDTQYF. Looking up the rest from reference TRBV7-2 and TRBJ2-3 gives the full variable domain: GAGVSQSPSNKVTEKGKDVELRCDPISGHTALYWYRQSLGQGLEFLIYFQGNSAPDKSGLPSDRFSAERTGGSVSTLTIQRTQQEDSAVYLCASSSRARQGRDTQYFGPGTRLTVL.

As regards this clone: The same CDR3 is also encoded by other DNA sequences in this sample. This chain joins TRBV30 and TRBJ1-5; D remains unclear. V lost 0 bases and J lost 4, with 7 bases in between. There are 13 residues in the CDR3. Looked up from germline, CDR1 is GTSNPN and CDR2 is SVGIG (reference sequence). DNA of the CDR3: TGTGCCTGGAGTGTACAAGGGAATCAGCCCCAGCATTTT. It codes for CAWSVQGNQPQHF. Looking up the rest from reference TRBV30 and TRBJ1-5 gives the full variable domain: SQTIHQWPATLVQPVGSPLSLECTVEGTSNPNLYWYRQAAGRGLQLLFYSVGIGQISSEVPQNLSASRPQDRQFILSSKKLLLSDSGFYLCAWSVQGNQPQHFGDGTRLSIL.

J is TRBJ1-4 and V is TRBV30; no definite D call. The germline V and J ends were trimmed by 3 bases and 11 bases, with 7 bases remaining between them. CDR3 size: 10 residues. Per the germline V gene, CDR1 is GTSNPN and CDR2 is SVGIG (reference sequence). Written as DNA, the CDR3 is TGTGCCTGGAGCACTGGGAAACTGTTTTTT. It encodes CAWSTGKLFF.

The chain joins TRBV11-2 to TRBJ1-2; the D is unclear. CDR1 and CDR2 (germline): SGHAT, FQNNGV. V dropped 4 bases and J dropped 8 bases, with 17 bases sitting between them. The CDR3 runs 14 residues. DNA of the CDR3: TGTGCCAGCAGCTGGGTCAGCGGGGTGGAGGGCTACACCTTC. Protein product: CASSWVSGVEGYTF.

The chain combines TRBV9 with TRBJ2-7; perhaps TRBD2 as D (6 bases). CDR3 length: 11 residues. V gave up 7 bases and J gave up 6 bases, with 11 bases separating them. CDR1 is SGDLS and CDR2 is YYNGEE in the germline V gene. Written as DNA, the CDR3 is TGTGCCAGCGGCGGGACCGCCGAGCAGTACTTC. Translated: CASGGTAEQYF.

This clone occurred a few times. The chain combines TRBV2 with TRBJ1-1; possible D gene TRBD1, 5 bases. The V end lost 1 base, the J end lost 0 bases, and 9 bases lay between the germline ends. The V gene's germline CDR1 is SNHLY and CDR2 FYNNEI. This CDR3 has 15 residues. The CDR3 nucleotides read TGTGCCAGCAGTGAAGGGCAGGGACTGAACACTGAAGCTTTCTTT. The encoded protein is CASSEGQGLNTEAFF.

This clone was counted a single time. This CDR3 reads CASSESGMASDTQYF. The CDR3 DNA reads as TGCGCCAGCAGTGAAAGCGGCATGGCGTCAGATACGCAGTATTTT. V usage is TRBV10-1 and J usage is TRBJ2-3; D possibly corresponds to TRBD2 (5 bases). The V end was cut by 3 bases, the J end by 4 bases, with 14 bases between. The CDR3 length is 15 residues. The germline V gene encodes CDR1 WNHNN and CDR2 SYGVQD (reference sequence).

The genes are TRBV20-1 and TRBJ2-3; TRBD1 matches at 7 bases. V lost 3 bases and J lost 1; bases outside the gene matches: 4. The CDR3 is made up of 14 amino acids. Germline-derived CDR1 and CDR2 are DFQATT and SNEGSKA (reference sequence). Here the CDR3 reads CSASRDSGTDTQYF. CDR3 DNA: TGCAGTGCTAGTAGGGACAGCGGCACAGATACGCAGTATTTT.

V is TRBV9 and J is TRBJ1-6; TRBD1 might be the D (5 bases). The CDR3 has 12 residues. With 2 bases removed from V and 9 bases from J, the gap between germline ends came to 6 bases. Germline loops: CDR1 SGDLS, CDR2 YYNGEE. As DNA, the CDR3 is TGTGCCAGCAGCGTCCAGGGTTCACCCCTCCACTTT. Protein: CASSVQGSPLHF.

This chain uses TRBV7-9 with TRBJ1-6, with TRBD1 matching over 7 bases. The CDR3 spans 14 residues. V shed 3 bases, J shed 7 bases, and the junction held 3 bases outside the gene matches. Germline V gene data show CDR1 as SEHNR and CDR2 as FQNEAQ (reference sequence). In nucleotides, the CDR3 is TGTGCCAGCAGCTTCCGGGACAGCAATTCACCCCTCCACTTT. Translated, it gives CASSFRDSNSPLHF.

The table lists this clone with a count of one. V and J are TRBV7-2 and TRBJ1-2, with TRBD1 as a possible D gene (5 bases). This CDR3 has 12 amino acids. V dropped 3 bases and J dropped 8 bases, with 10 bases sitting between them. The germline V gene encodes CDR1 SGHTA and CDR2 FQGNSA. This CDR3 is CASSFDRIGYTF. In DNA, the CDR3 is TGTGCCAGCAGCTTTGACAGAATAGGCTACACCTTC.

The genes are TRBV3-1 (or the pseudogene TRBV3-2) and TRBJ2-1; 8 bases are a match to TRBD2. The germline V gene has CDR1 LGHDT and CDR2 YNNKEL (reference sequence). The CDR3 runs 18 residues. Germline trimming cut 1 base from V and 0 bases from J; bases unmatched to any gene: 8. For the CDR3, the DNA is TGTGCCAGCAGCCAAGTAACTAGCGGATATCACTCCTACAATGAGCAGTTCTTC. Translating gives CASSQVTSGYHSYNEQFF.

This sequence joins TRBV27 and TRBJ2-7; 11 bases are a match to TRBD2. This CDR3 region has 17 residues. Germline values: CDR1 MNHEY, CDR2 SMNVEV (reference sequence). After removal of 2 bases from V and 0 bases from J, the junction contained 6 bases not matched to a gene. The CDR3 loop reads CASSLTRLAGSSYEQYF. DNA of the CDR3: TGTGCCAGCAGTTTAACCCGACTAGCGGGGAGCTCCTACGAGCAGTACTTC.

This chain joins TRBV21-1 and TRBJ2-7; TRBD1 was called by the table and not checked on the DNA. TRBV21-1 is a pseudogene. This CDR3 comprises 14 residues. CDR3 DNA: TGTGCCAGCAGTCCACAGGGAGTCTCCTACGAGCAGTACTTC. Translation gives CASSPQGVSYEQYF.

Turning to this clone: Distinct nucleotide sequences in the sample also encode this CDR3. V gene TRBV28 combines with J gene TRBJ1-1; no firm D call. V was trimmed by 7 bases and J by 3 bases, leaving 6 bases between them. Germline loops: CDR1 MDHEN, CDR2 SYDVKM. CDR3 length: 11 residues. The CDR3 here is CASIGDTEAFF. The CDR3 DNA sequence: TGTGCCAGCATCGGGGACACTGAAGCTTTCTTT.

The V gene is TRBV28, the J gene TRBJ2-7; a weak D match, TRBD1 (5 bases). Germline loops: CDR1 MDHEN, CDR2 SYDVKM. Trimming took off 2 bases at V and 1 base at J, with 12 bases between the two ends. This CDR3 comprises 15 residues. CDR3 nucleotides: TGTGCCAGCAGTTTACAGAGTGCAGGGTCCTACGAGCAGTACTTC. Protein: CASSLQSAGSYEQYF. Filled out from reference TRBV28 and TRBJ2-7, the complete variable domain reads DVKVTQSSRYLVKRTGEKVFLECVQDMDHENMFWYRQDPGLGLRLIYFSYDVKMKEKGDIPEGYSVSREKKERFSLILESASTNQTSMYLCASSLQSAGSYEQYFGPGTRLTVT.

The genes are TRBV2 and TRBJ1-2; a weak D match, TRBD1 (6 bases). Trimming took off 7 bases at V and 6 bases at J, with 18 bases between the two ends. This CDR3 spans 14 amino acids. Germline loops: CDR1 SNHLY, CDR2 FYNNEI. CDR3 residues: CASIEARTVNGYTF. In nucleotides, the CDR3 is TGTGCCAGCATAGAGGCCCGGACAGTGAATGGCTACACCTTC.

The V and J genes are TRBV27 and TRBJ1-1, with 7 bases that match TRBD1. Germline CDR1 is MNHEY and CDR2 is SMNVEV (reference sequence). Trimming at V came to 7 bases and at J to 0 bases, leaving 8 bases not matched to a gene. This CDR3 contains 15 residues. CDR3: CASIPRQGMNTEAFF. CDR3 nucleotide sequence: TGTGCCAGCATCCCCCGACAGGGTATGAACACTGAAGCTTTCTTT.

The J gene is TRBJ1-1, the V gene TRBV9, with D maybe TRBD1 (6 bases). V was shortened by 3 bases and J by 1 base, with 16 bases between the two germline ends. The CDR3 runs to 16 residues. Germline V gene sequence: CDR1 SGDLS, CDR2 YYNGEE. This CDR3 is CASSANTRGANTEAFF. In nucleotides, the CDR3 is TGTGCCAGCAGCGCCAACACTCGGGGGGCGAACACTGAAGCTTTCTTT.